These T cell receptor beta chains were read from a single sample in a study of CD4 T cells in relation to SARS-CoV-2 and coronaviruses. Their recognized antigens are unknown. TCRdb keeps only in-frame clones here, not all; method: immunoSEQ multiplex PCR. The table includes approximately 19,000 clones, approximately 76% detected once. The sequenced material came from CD4+ T cells from PBMCs, cultured in vitro. Every receptor here comes from a human donor in good health. Each CDR3 is given with its conserved first and last residue. The order of the fields is J gene, D gene, clone size, V gene, CDR3 DNA, CDR3 protein. D genes are given only for firm matches. Where a row states a size, it is once, few, many or the class of an expanded clone; other rows omit it.

j_call: TRBJ1-4
d_call: TRBD1
clone_size: NA
v_call: TRBV19
cdr3_nt: TGTGCCAGTAGTATAATTAGACAGGGGATCCCAACTAATGAAAAACTGTTTTTT
cdr3_aa: CASSIIRQGIPTNEKLFF

j_call: TRBJ1-1
d_call: TRBD1
clone_size: NA
v_call: TRBV5-4
cdr3_nt: TGTGCCAGCAGTGCGAGCTCGACAGGGGGTACTGAAGCTTTCTTT
cdr3_aa: CASSASSTGGTEAFF

j_call: TRBJ2-5
d_call: NA
clone_size: NA
v_call: TRBV5-4
cdr3_nt: TGTGCCAGCAGCTCGGGGACCGACATCCAAGAGACCCAGTACTTC
cdr3_aa: CASSSGTDIQETQYF

j_call: TRBJ2-7
d_call: NA
clone_size: NA
v_call: TRBV19
cdr3_nt: TGTGCCAGTAGTGGGTCCAGGGTCGAACTCGAGCAGTACTTC
cdr3_aa: CASSGSRVELEQYF

j_call: TRBJ1-5
d_call: NA
clone_size: NA
v_call: TRBV28
cdr3_nt: TGTGCCAGCTCGAAAGGGAAGACAGGTGGCAATCAGCCCCAGCATTTT
cdr3_aa: CASSKGKTGGNQPQHF

j_call: TRBJ2-5
d_call: TRBD1
clone_size: NA
v_call: TRBV4-1
cdr3_nt: TGCGCCAGCAGCCACCACACCAGGGACAGGGAAAAGACCCAGTACTTC
cdr3_aa: CASSHHTRDREKTQYF

j_call: TRBJ2-2
d_call: NA
clone_size: NA
v_call: TRBV6-5
cdr3_nt: TGTGCCAGCAGTCAGCCAGTGGCCGGGGAGCTGTTTTTT
cdr3_aa: CASSQPVAGELFF

j_call: TRBJ2-3
d_call: NA
clone_size: NA
v_call: TRBV10-3
cdr3_nt: TGTGCCATCACTGAGACTGCGCAGGGCCCAGATACGCAGTATTTT
cdr3_aa: CAITETAQGPDTQYF

j_call: TRBJ2-1
d_call: NA
clone_size: NA
v_call: TRBV28
cdr3_nt: TGTGCCAGCAGTAGATTAAGCTCCTACAATGAGCAGTTCTTC
cdr3_aa: CASSRLSSYNEQFF

j_call: TRBJ2-7
d_call: NA
clone_size: NA
v_call: TRBV5-4
cdr3_nt: TGTGCCAGCCGACGTGAGAGAACCTCCTACGAGCAGTACTTC
cdr3_aa: CASRRERTSYEQYF

j_call: TRBJ2-1
d_call: TRBD2
clone_size: once
v_call: TRBV28
cdr3_nt: TGTGCCAGCATTAGCGGGAGGGTGCAGTTCTTC
cdr3_aa: CASISGRVQFF

j_call: TRBJ2-7
d_call: NA
clone_size: NA
v_call: TRBV10-2
cdr3_nt: TGCGCCAGCAGAAGCGAGGGGGGGGGACTCTACGAGCAGTACTTC
cdr3_aa: CASRSEGGGLYEQYF

j_call: TRBJ2-2
d_call: TRBD2
clone_size: NA
v_call: TRBV30
cdr3_nt: TGTGCCTGGACATCCGGGACTAGCGGGAGCTATATCACCGGGGAGCTGTTTTTT
cdr3_aa: CAWTSGTSGSYITGELFF

j_call: TRBJ2-5
d_call: TRBD2
clone_size: once
v_call: TRBV19
cdr3_nt: TGTGCCAGTAGGCGACTAGCGGGAGGTATAGAAGAGACCCAGTACTTC
cdr3_aa: CASRRLAGGIEETQYF

j_call: TRBJ1-2
d_call: NA
clone_size: few
v_call: TRBV27
cdr3_nt: TGTGCCAGCAGTTATGGCTACACCTTC
cdr3_aa: CASSYGYTF

j_call: TRBJ1-2
d_call: NA
clone_size: medium-sized
v_call: TRBV3-1/TRBV3-2
cdr3_nt: TGTGCCAGCAGCCAAGAATCCTATGGCTACACCTTC
cdr3_aa: CASSQESYGYTF

j_call: TRBJ1-2
d_call: TRBD1
clone_size: NA
v_call: TRBV30
cdr3_nt: TGTGCCTGGGGGGACAGGGGGCTTGGCTACACCTTC
cdr3_aa: CAWGDRGLGYTF

j_call: TRBJ2-5
d_call: TRBD2
clone_size: NA
v_call: TRBV5-1
cdr3_nt: TGCGCCAGCAGTTATTCTGGGCGGGAGAGGGGAGAGACCCAGTACTTC
cdr3_aa: CASSYSGRERGETQYF

j_call: TRBJ2-2
d_call: TRBD2
clone_size: NA
v_call: TRBV9
cdr3_nt: TGTGCCAGCAGCGTAACCTTGACTAGCGGGAGTTTGGGGGAGCTGTTTTTT
cdr3_aa: CASSVTLTSGSLGELFF

j_call: TRBJ1-2
d_call: TRBD1
clone_size: NA
v_call: TRBV30
cdr3_nt: TGTGCCTGGACCGCAGGAGTTTACAGGGGCGCGGGTCGCACCTATGGCTACACCTTC
cdr3_aa: CAWTAGVYRGAGRTYGYTF

j_call: TRBJ2-7
d_call: NA
clone_size: few
v_call: TRBV5-4
cdr3_nt: TGTGCCAGCAGCCTGCTGATAGGTCGGGCCGAGCAGTACTTC
cdr3_aa: CASSLLIGRAEQYF

j_call: TRBJ2-7
d_call: NA
clone_size: NA
v_call: TRBV19
cdr3_nt: TGTGCCAGTAGTATGGCGCAGCCGCACGAGCAGTACTTC
cdr3_aa: CASSMAQPHEQYF

j_call: TRBJ2-1
d_call: NA
clone_size: once
v_call: TRBV6-2/TRBV6-3
cdr3_nt: TGTGCCAGCAGTTACGGGGGTGGGTACAATGAGCAGTTCTTC
cdr3_aa: CASSYGGGYNEQFF

j_call: TRBJ1-5
d_call: NA
clone_size: NA
v_call: TRBV24-1
cdr3_nt: TGTGCCACCAGTGATGGGACGATCCAGAGCAATCAGCCCCAGCATTTT
cdr3_aa: CATSDGTIQSNQPQHF

j_call: TRBJ2-1
d_call: NA
clone_size: NA
v_call: TRBV20-1
cdr3_nt: TGCAGTGCTAGTGCCCATGAGCAGTTCTTC
cdr3_aa: CSASAHEQFF

j_call: TRBJ2-2
d_call: TRBD1
clone_size: NA
v_call: TRBV6-5
cdr3_nt: TGTGCCAGCAGGACTGGGACAGCGAACACCGGGGAGCTGTTTTTT
cdr3_aa: CASRTGTANTGELFF

j_call: TRBJ2-7
d_call: NA
clone_size: few
v_call: TRBV6-5
cdr3_nt: TGTGCCCTCAGATCGGCGGGTATAAACTACGAGCAGTACTTC
cdr3_aa: CALRSAGINYEQYF

j_call: TRBJ2-7
d_call: TRBD2
clone_size: NA
v_call: TRBV7-2
cdr3_nt: TGTGCCAGCAGTCGCGTCCTCATACTAGCGGGAGGTCACTACGAGCAGTACTTC
cdr3_aa: CASSRVLILAGGHYEQYF

j_call: TRBJ2-5
d_call: NA
clone_size: once
v_call: TRBV6-2/TRBV6-3
cdr3_nt: TGTGCCAGCAGTTACTCGACCGGGGTGGAGACCCAGTACTTC
cdr3_aa: CASSYSTGVETQYF